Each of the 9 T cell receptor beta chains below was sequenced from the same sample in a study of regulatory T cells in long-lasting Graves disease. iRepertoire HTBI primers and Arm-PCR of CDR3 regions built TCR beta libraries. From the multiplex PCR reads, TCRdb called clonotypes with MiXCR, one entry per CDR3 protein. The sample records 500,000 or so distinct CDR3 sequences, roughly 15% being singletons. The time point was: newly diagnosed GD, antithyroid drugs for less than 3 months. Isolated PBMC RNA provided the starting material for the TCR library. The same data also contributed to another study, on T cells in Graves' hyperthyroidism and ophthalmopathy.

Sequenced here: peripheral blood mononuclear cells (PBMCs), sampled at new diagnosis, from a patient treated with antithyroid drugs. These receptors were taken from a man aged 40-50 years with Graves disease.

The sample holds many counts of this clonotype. The CDR3: CASSSHLTNQETQYF. The CDR3 nucleotides read TGTGCCAGCAGTTCCCATCTGACAAACCAAGAGACCCAGTACTTC. The chain has TRBV28 and TRBJ2-5; D gene uncertain. CDR3 size: 15 residues. The V and J ends lost 4 bases and 0 bases respectively, with 12 bases between them. CDR1 and CDR2 (germline): MDHEN, SYDVKM.

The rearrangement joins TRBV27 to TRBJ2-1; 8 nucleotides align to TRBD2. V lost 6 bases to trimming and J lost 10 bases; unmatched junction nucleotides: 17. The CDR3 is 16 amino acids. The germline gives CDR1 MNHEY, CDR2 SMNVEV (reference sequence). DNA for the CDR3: TGTGCCAGCAGCCACGTCGGGCGGGTCGGGAGGGGAGAGCAGTTCTTC. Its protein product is CASSHVGRVGRGEQFF.

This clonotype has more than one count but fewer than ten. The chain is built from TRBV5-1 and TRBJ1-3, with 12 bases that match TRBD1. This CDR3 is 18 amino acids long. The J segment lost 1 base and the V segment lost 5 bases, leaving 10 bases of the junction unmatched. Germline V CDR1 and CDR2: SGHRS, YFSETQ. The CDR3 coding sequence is TGCGCCAGCAGTACCTTACCGGGACAGGGGGCTTCTGGAAACACCATATATTTT. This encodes CASSTLPGQGASGNTIYF.

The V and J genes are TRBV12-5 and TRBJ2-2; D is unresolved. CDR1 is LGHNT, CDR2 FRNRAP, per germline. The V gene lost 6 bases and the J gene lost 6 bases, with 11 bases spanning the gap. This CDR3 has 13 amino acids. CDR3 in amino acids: CASGSRVSGELFF. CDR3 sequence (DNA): TGTGCTAGTGGCTCTCGGGTATCCGGGGAGCTGTTTTTT.

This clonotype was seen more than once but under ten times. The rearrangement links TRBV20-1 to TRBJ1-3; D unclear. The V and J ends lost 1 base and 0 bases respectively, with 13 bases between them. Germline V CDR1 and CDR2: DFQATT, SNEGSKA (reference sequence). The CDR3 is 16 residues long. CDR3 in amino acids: CSARGPGRSSGNTIYF. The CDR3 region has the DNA TGCAGTGCTAGAGGTCCGGGAAGGAGCTCTGGAAACACCATATATTTT.

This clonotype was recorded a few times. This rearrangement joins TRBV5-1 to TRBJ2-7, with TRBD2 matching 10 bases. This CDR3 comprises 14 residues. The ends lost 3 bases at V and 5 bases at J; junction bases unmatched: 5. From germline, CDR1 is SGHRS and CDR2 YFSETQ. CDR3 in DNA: TGCGCCAGCAGCTCGAGCGGGAGGGCCCACGAGCAGTACTTC. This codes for CASSSSGRAHEQYF.

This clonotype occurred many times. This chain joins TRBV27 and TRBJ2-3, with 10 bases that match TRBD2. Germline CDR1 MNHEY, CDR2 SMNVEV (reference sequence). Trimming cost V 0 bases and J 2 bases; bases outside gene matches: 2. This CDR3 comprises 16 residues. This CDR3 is CASSLSTSGVTDTQYF. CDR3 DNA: TGTGCCAGCAGTTTATCCACTAGCGGGGTCACAGATACGCAGTATTTT.

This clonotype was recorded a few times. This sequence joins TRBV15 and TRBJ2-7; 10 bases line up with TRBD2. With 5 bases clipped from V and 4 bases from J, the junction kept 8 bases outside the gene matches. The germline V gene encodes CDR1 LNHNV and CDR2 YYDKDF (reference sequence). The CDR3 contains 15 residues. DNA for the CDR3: TGTGCCACCAGCGGGGGGACTAGCGAAGTTTACGAGCAGTACTTC. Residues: CATSGGTSEVYEQYF.

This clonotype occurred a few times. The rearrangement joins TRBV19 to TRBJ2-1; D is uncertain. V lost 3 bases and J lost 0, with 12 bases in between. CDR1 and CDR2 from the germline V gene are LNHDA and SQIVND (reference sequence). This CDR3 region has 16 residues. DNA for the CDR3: TGTGCCAGTAGTATCCCATTCAAGGGCTCCTACAATGAGCAGTTCTTC. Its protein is CASSIPFKGSYNEQFF.